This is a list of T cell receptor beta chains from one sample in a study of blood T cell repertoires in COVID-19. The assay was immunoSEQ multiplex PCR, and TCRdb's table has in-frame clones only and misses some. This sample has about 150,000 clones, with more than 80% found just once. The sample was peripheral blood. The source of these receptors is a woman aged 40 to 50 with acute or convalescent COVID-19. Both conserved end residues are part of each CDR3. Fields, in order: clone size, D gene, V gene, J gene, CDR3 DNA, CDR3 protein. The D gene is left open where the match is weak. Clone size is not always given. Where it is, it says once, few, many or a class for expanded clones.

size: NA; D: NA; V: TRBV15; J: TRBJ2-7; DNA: TGTGCCACCGCCAGGGGATCCACCTACGAGCAGTACTTC; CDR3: CATARGSTYEQYF
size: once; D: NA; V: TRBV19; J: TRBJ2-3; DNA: TGTGCCAGTAGTAAAAGTCCGGGCGGGCGGAGCACAGATACGCAGTATTTT; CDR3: CASSKSPGGRSTDTQYF
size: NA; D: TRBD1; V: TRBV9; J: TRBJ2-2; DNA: TGTGCCAGCAGCCCTCGACAGGGTTCGAACACCGGGGAGCTGTTTTTT; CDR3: CASSPRQGSNTGELFF
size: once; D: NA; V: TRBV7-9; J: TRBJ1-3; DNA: TGTGCCAGCAGCTTAGATCAGGGGCCTGGAAACACCATATATTTT; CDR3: CASSLDQGPGNTIYF
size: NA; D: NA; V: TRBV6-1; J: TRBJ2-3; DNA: TGTGCCAGCAGTGAAGATTACCTAAGAAACACAGATACGCAGTATTTT; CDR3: CASSEDYLRNTDTQYF
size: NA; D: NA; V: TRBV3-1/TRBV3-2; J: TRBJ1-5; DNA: TGTGCCAGCAGCCAAGATAGTCAGGGTTATCAGCCCCAGCATTTT; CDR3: CASSQDSQGYQPQHF
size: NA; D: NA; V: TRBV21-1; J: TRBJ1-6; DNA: TGTGCCAGCAGCCAAAAGGGGACAGGGAACAATTCACCCCTCCACTTT; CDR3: CASSQKGTGNNSPLHF
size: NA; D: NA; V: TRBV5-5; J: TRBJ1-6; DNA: TGTGCCAGCAGCGCGCGAGGGGGTAATAATTCACCCCTCCACTTT; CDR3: CASSARGGNNSPLHF
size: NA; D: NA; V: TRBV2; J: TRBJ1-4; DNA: TGTGCCAGCAGCCCCTTAGTAGGGAGCGGCGAAAAACTGTTTTTT; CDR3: CASSPLVGSGEKLFF
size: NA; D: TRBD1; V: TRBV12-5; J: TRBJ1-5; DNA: TGTGCTAGTGGTTTGGGCCCGGGACAGGGGGTACTTTATAGCAATCAGCCCCAGCATTTT; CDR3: CASGLGPGQGVLYSNQPQHF
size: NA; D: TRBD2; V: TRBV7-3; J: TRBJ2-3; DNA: TGTGCCAGCAGCTTAAAATTGGTGACTAGCGGGAGCCAAAGCACAGATACGCAGTATTTT; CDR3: CASSLKLVTSGSQSTDTQYF
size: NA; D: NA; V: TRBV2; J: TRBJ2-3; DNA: TGTGCCAGCATGGGGACTAGCACAGATACGCAGTATTTT; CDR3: CASMGTSTDTQYF
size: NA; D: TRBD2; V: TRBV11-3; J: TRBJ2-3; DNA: TGTGCCAGCAGCTTGGGACTAGCGGGTACCTGGGGTACGCAGTATTTT; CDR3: CASSLGLAGTWGTQYF
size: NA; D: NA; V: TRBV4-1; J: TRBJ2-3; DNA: TGCGCCAGCAGCCAAAGTCGCCAGGGGTATACAGATACGCAGTATTTT; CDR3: CASSQSRQGYTDTQYF
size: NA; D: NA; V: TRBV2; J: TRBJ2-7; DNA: TGTGCCAGCAGTCCCTACCGCGAGCAGTACTTC; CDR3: CASSPYREQYF
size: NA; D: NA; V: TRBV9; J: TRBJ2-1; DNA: TGTGCCAGCAGCGTAGGTCCGAGGTCGAATGAGCAGTTCTTC; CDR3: CASSVGPRSNEQFF
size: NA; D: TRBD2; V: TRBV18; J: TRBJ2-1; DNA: TGTGCCAGCTCGACGACTGAGGCGGGGGGAGCGCAGTTCTTC; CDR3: CASSTTEAGGAQFF
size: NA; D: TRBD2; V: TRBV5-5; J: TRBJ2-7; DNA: TGTGCCAGCAGCTTGACTAGCGGCACCCATTACGAGCAGTACTTC; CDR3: CASSLTSGTHYEQYF
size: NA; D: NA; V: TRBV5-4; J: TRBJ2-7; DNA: TGTGCCAGCAGCGTAGGACACCTTACCTACGAGCAGTACTTC; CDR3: CASSVGHLTYEQYF
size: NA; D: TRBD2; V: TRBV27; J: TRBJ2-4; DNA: TGTGCCAGCAGTTCTCCTCTAGCGGGGGGGCCGGGAAACATTCAGTACTTC; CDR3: CASSSPLAGGPGNIQYF
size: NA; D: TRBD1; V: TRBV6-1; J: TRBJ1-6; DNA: TGTGCCAGCAGTGCAAGGGACAGGGAGAATGATTCACCCCTCCACTTT; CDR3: CASSARDRENDSPLHF
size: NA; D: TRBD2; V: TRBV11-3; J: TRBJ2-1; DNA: TGTGCCAGCAGCTGGCAGACTAGCGGGAGTGGGTCTCACTACAATGAGCAGTTCTTC; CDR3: CASSWQTSGSGSHYNEQFF
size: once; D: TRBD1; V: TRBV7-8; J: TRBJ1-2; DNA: TGTGCCAGCAGCTTAGATTACAGGGGGCTGTATGGCTACACCTTC; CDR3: CASSLDYRGLYGYTF
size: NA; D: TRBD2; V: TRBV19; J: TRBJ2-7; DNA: TGTGCCAGTAGTATACGGGGGGGACAACACGAGCAGTACTTC; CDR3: CASSIRGGQHEQYF
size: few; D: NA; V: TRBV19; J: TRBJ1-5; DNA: TGTGCCAGTAGTATAGGACTCAGGGGAGTGTCGGGCAATCAGCCCCAGCATTTT; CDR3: CASSIGLRGVSGNQPQHF
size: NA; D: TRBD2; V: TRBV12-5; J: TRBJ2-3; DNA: TGTGCTAGTGTCGAGCGGGGGTTTTTGGATACGCAGTATTTT; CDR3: CASVERGFLDTQYF
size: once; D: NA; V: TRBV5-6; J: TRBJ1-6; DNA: TGTGCCAGCAGCTTGATCAGCGCCTTACCCCTCCACTTT; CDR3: CASSLISALPLHF
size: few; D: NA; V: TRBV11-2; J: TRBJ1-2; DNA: TGTGCCAGCAGCTTATCCAGAACTAACTATGGCTACACCTTC; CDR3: CASSLSRTNYGYTF
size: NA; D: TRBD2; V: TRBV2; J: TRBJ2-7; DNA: TGTGCCAGCAGTGAAAGGACTAGCGGGAGAGGTTACGAGCAGTACTTC; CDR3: CASSERTSGRGYEQYF
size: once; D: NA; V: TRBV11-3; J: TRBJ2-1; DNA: TGTGCCAGCAGCTCCCTCATCGGTAATGAGCAGTTCTTC; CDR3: CASSSLIGNEQFF
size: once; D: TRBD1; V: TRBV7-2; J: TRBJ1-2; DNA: TGTGCCAGCAGCGTATGGACAGGAGAAAATGGCTACACCTTC; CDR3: CASSVWTGENGYTF
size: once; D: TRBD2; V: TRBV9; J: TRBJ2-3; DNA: TGTGCCAGCAGCGTAGTGGCGGGAGGTACAGATACGCAGTATTTT; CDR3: CASSVVAGGTDTQYF
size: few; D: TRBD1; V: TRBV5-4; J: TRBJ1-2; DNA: TGTGCCAGCAGACCAGGGACAGACGGCTACACCTTC; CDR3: CASRPGTDGYTF
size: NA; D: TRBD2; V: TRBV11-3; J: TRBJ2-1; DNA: TGTGCCAGCAGCCTTGGGACTAGCGGGGTCTACAATGAGCAGTTCTTC; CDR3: CASSLGTSGVYNEQFF
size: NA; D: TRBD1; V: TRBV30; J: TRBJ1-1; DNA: TGTGCCTGGACGGGACAGGGGAACGCTGAAGCTTTCTTT; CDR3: CAWTGQGNAEAFF
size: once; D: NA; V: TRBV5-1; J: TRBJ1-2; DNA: TGCGCCAGCAGCCAGTTCTTGGAGGGCCGCTATGGCTACACCTTC; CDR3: CASSQFLEGRYGYTF
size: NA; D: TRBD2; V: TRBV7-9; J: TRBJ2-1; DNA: TGTGCCAGCAGCCCAGCCCCGGGACTAGCGGGTAGCTCCTACAATGAGCAGTTCTTC; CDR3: CASSPAPGLAGSSYNEQFF
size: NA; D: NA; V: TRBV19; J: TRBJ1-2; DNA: TGTGCCAGTAGCCCGGGATTTGGAAACTATGGCTACACCTTC; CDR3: CASSPGFGNYGYTF
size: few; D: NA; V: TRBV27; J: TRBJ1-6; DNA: TGTGCCAGCAGTTATAAACAGGGATCACCCCTCCACTTT; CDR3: CASSYKQGSPLHF
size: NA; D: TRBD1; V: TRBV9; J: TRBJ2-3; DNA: TGTGCCAGCAGCGGGACAGGGGGCGTAGCAGATACGCAGTATTTT; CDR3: CASSGTGGVADTQYF
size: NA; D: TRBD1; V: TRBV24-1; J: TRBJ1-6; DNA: TGTGCCACCCGGACAGGCAGTTATAATTCACCCCTCCACTTT; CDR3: CATRTGSYNSPLHF